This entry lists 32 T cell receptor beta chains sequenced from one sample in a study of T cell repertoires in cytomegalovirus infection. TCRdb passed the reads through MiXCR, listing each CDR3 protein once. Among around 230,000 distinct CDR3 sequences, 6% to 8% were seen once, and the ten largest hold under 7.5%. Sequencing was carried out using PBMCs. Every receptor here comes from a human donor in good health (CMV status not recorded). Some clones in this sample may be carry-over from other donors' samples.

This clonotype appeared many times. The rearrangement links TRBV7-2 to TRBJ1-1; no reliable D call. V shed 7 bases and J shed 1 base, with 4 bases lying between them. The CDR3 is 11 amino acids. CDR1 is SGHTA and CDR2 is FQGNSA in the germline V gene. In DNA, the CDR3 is TGTGCCAGCACAGGGAACACTGAAGCTTTCTTT. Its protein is CASTGNTEAFF.

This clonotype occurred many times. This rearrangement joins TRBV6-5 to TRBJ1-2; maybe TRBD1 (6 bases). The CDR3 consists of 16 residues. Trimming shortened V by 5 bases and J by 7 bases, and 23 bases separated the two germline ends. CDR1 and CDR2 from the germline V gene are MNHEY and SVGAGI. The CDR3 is CASSPIRGTGASGYTF. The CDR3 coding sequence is TGTGCCAGCAGTCCTATAAGGGGGACGGGGGCGAGTGGCTACACCTTC.

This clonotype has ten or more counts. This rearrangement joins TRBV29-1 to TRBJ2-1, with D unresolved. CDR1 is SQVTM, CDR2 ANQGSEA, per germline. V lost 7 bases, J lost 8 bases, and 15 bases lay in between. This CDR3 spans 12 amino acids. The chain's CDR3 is CSGWGSKDEQFF. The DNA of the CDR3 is TGCAGCGGGTGGGGATCTAAGGATGAGCAGTTCTTC.

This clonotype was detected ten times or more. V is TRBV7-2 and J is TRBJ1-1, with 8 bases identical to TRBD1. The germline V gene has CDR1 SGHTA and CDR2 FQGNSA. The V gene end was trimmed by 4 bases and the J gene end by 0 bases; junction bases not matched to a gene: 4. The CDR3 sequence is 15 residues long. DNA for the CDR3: TGTGCCAGCAGCTACCAGGGGGCAGTGAACACTGAAGCTTTCTTT. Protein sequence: CASSYQGAVNTEAFF.

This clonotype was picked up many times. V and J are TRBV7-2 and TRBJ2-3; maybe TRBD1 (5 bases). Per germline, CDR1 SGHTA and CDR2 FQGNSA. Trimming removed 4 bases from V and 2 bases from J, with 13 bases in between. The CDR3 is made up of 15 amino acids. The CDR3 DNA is TGTGCCAGCAGCTCCCAGAGGACACTCACAGATACGCAGTATTTT. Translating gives CASSSQRTLTDTQYF.

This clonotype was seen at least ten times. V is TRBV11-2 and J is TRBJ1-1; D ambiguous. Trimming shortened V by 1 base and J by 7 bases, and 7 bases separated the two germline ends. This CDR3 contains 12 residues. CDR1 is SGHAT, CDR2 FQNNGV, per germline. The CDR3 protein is CASSLARNEAFF. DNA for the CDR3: TGTGCCAGCAGCTTAGCCAGAAATGAAGCTTTCTTT.

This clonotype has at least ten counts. The CDR3 DNA sequence: TGTGCCACCCCCCGGCAATCATGGGGCTACACCTTC. Its protein is CATPRQSWGYTF. V and J are TRBV2 and TRBJ1-2; unclear D gene. CDR1 is SNHLY and CDR2 is FYNNEI in the germline V gene. CDR3 size: 12 residues. The germline V and J ends were trimmed by 10 bases and 8 bases, with 17 bases remaining between them.

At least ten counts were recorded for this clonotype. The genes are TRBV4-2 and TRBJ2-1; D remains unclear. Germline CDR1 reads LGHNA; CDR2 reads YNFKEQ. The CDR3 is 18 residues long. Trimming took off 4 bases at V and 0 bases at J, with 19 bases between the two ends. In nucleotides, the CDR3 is TGTGCCAGCAGCCCAAAGTGGAGCGCCCAGAGCTCCTACAATGAGCAGTTCTTC. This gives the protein CASSPKWSAQSSYNEQFF.

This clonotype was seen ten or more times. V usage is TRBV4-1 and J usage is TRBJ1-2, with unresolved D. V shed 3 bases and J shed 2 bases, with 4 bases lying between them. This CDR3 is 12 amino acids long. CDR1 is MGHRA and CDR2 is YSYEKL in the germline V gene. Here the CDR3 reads CASSQSNYGYTF. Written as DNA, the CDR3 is TGCGCCAGCAGCCAGTCCAACTATGGCTACACCTTC.

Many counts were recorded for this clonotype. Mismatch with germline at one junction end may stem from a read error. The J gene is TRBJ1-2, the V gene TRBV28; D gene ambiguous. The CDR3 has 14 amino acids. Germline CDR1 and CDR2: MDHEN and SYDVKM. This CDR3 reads CASNLPGRSYGYTF. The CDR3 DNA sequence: TGTGCCAGCAATTTACCTGGACGCTCCTATGGCTACACCTTC.

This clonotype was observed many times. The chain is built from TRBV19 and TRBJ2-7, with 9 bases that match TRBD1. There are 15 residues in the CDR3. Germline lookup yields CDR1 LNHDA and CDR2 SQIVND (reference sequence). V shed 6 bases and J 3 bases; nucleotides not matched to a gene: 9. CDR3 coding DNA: TGTGCCAGTAGCCCTCCGACGGGACAGGGCTACGAGCAGTACTTC. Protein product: CASSPPTGQGYEQYF.

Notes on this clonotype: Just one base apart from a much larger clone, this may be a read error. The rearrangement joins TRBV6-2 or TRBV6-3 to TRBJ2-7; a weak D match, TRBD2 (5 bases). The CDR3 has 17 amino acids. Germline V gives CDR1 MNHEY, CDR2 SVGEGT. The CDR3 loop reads CASSYPTDPGISCEQYF. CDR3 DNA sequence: TGTGCCAGCAGTTACCCAACAGATCCGGGGATCTCCTGCGAGCAGTACTTC.

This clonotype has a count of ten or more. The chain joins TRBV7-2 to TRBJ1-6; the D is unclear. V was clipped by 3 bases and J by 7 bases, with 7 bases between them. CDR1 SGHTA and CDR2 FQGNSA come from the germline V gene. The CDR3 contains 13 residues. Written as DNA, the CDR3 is TGTGCCAGCAGCTTCAGGAGGAATTCACCCCTCCACTTT. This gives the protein CASSFRRNSPLHF. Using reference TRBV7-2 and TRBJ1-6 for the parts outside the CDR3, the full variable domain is GAGVSQSPSNKVTEKGKDVELRCDPISGHTALYWYRQSLGQGLEFLIYFQGNSAPDKSGLPSDRFSAERTGGSVSTLTIQRTQQEDSAVYLCASSFRRNSPLHFGNGTRLTVT.

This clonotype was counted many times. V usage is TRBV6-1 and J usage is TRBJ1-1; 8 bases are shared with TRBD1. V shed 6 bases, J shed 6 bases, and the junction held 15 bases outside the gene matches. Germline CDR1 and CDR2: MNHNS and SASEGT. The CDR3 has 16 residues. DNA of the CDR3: TGTGCCAGCAGCGCCTCCCAGGGGGCGCGGGCCGCTGAAGCTTTCTTT. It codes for CASSASQGARAAEAFF.

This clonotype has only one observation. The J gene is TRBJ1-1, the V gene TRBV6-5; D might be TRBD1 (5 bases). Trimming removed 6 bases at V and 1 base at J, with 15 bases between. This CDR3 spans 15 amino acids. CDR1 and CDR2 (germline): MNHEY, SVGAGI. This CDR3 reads CASRPRKQGNTEAFF. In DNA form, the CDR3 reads TGTGCCAGCAGACCCAGAAAGCAGGGGAACACTGAAGCTTTCTTT.

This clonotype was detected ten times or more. The CDR3 DNA reads as TGTGCCAGCAGCTTGGCAAAGGCAGGGGAGAGCACTGAAGCTTTCTTT. Amino acid sequence: CASSLAKAGESTEAFF. The chain couples TRBV5-6 to TRBJ1-1, with a possible D match to TRBD1 (6 bases). The CDR3 sequence is 16 residues long. Looked up from germline, CDR1 is SGHDT and CDR2 is YYEEEE. V lost 0 bases, J lost 4 bases, and 16 bases lay in between.

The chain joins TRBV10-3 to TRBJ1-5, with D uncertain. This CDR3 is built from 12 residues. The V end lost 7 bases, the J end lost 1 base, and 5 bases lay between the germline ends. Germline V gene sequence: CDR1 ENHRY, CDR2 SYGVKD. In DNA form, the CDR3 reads TGTGCCATCAAGGACAGCAATCAGCCCCAGCATTTT. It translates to CAIKDSNQPQHF.

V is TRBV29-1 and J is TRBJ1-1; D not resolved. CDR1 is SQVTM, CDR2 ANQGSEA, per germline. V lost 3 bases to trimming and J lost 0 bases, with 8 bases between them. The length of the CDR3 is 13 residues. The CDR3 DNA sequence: TGCAGCGTTGACGATGGGGTGAACACTGAAGCTTTCTTT. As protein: CSVDDGVNTEAFF.

CDR3 residues: CASSKAPPGELFF. In DNA form, the CDR3 reads TGTGCCAGCAGCAAAGCCCCCCCCGGGGAGCTGTTTTTT. This sequence joins TRBV7-9 and TRBJ2-2; D is ambiguous. The CDR3 length is 13 residues. Germline lookup yields CDR1 SEHNR and CDR2 FQNEAQ (reference sequence). V dropped 5 bases and J dropped 6 bases, with 10 bases sitting between them.

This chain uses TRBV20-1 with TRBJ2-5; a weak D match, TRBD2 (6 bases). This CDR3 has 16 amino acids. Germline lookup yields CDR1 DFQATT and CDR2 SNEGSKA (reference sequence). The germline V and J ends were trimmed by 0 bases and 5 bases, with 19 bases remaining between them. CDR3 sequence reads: CSARDVGNGGGETQYF. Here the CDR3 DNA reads TGCAGTGCTAGAGATGTGGGAAACGGGGGTGGGGAGACCCAGTACTTC.

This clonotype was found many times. The DNA for the CDR3 is TGTGCCAGCAGCGTTGGGACTGCGCTCGGAAACACCATATATTTT. Translation gives CASSVGTALGNTIYF. The genes are TRBV7-6 and TRBJ1-3, with D maybe TRBD1 (5 bases). The V and J ends lost 5 bases and 4 bases respectively, with 15 bases between them. Germline lookup yields CDR1 SGHVS and CDR2 FNYEAQ. This CDR3 comprises 15 residues.

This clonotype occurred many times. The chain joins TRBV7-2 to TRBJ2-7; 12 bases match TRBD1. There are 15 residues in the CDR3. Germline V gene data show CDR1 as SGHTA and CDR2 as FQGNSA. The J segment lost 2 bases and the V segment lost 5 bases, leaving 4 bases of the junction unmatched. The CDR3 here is CASSLGQGAPYEQYF. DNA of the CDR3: TGTGCCAGCAGCCTGGGACAGGGGGCCCCCTACGAGCAGTACTTC.

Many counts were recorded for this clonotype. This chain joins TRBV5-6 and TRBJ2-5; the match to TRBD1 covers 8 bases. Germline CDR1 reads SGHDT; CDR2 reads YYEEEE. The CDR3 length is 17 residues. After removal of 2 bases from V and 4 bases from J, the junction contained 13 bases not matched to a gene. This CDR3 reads CASSLKAGGAWGETQYF. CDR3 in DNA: TGTGCCAGCAGCTTAAAGGCAGGGGGCGCCTGGGGAGAGACCCAGTACTTC. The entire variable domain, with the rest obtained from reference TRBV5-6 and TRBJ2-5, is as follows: DAGVTQSPTHLIKTRGQQVTLRCSPKSGHDTVSWYQQALGQGPQFIFQYYEEEERQRGNFPDRFSGHQFPNYSSELNVNALLLGDSALYLCASSLKAGGAWGETQYFGPGTRLLVL.

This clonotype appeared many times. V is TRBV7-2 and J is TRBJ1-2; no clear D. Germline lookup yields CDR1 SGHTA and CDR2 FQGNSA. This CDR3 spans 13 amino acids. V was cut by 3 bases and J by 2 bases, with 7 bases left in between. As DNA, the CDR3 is TGTGCCAGCAGCTTCGCCGGGAACTATGGCTACACCTTC. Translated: CASSFAGNYGYTF.

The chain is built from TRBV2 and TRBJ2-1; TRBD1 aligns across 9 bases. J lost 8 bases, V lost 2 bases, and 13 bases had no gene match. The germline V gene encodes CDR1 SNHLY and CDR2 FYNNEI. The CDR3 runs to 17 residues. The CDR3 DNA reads TGTGCCAGCAGTGAATTATCGATGATCGGACAGGGGCATGAGCAGTTCTTC. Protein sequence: CASSELSMIGQGHEQFF.

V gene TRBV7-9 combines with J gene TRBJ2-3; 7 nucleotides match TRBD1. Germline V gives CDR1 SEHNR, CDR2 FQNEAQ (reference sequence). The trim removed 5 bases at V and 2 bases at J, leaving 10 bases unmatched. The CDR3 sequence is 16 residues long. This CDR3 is CASSIIRDRPTDTQYF. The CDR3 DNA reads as TGTGCCAGCAGCATAATAAGGGACAGACCCACAGATACGCAGTATTTT.

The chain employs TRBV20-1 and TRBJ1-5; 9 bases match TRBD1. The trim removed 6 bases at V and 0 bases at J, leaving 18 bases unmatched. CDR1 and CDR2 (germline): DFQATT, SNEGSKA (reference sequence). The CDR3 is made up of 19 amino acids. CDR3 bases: TGCAGTGCAGCCCGGACAGGGGAGATTTGGAGCTATAGCAATCAGCCCCAGCATTTT. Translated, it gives CSAARTGEIWSYSNQPQHF.

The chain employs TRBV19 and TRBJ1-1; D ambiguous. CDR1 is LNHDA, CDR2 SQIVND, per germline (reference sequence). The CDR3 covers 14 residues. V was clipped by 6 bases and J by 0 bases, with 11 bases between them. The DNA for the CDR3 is TGTGCCAGTAGGGGCAGTAGCATGAACACTGAAGCTTTCTTT. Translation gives CASRGSSMNTEAFF.

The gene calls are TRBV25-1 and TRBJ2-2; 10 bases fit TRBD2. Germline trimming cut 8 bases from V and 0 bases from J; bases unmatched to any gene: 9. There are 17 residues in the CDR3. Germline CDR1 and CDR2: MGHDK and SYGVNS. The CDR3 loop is CASRSLAGETNTGELFF. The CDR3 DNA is TGTGCCAGCCGTTCCCTAGCGGGGGAAACGAACACCGGGGAGCTGTTTTTT.

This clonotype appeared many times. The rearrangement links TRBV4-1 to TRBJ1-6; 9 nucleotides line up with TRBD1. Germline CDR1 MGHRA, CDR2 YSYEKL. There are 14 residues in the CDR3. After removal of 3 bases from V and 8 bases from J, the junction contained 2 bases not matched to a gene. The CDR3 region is CASSQGQGDSPLHF. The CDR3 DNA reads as TGCGCCAGCAGCCAGGGACAGGGAGATTCACCCCTCCACTTT.

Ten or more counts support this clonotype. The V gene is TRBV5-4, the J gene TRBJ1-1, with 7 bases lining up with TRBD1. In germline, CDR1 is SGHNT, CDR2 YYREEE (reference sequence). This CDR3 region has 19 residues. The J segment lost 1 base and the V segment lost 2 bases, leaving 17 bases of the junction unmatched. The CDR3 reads CASSFRDRDREVWNTEAFF. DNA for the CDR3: TGTGCCAGCAGCTTCCGGGACAGAGACAGGGAGGTTTGGAACACTGAAGCTTTCTTT.

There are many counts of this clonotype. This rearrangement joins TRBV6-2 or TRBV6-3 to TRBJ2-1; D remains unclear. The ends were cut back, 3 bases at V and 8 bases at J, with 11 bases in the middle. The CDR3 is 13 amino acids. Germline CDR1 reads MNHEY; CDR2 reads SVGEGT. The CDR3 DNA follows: TGTGCCAGCAGTTATGACCACCCCGATGAGCAGTTCTTC. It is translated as CASSYDHPDEQFF.